This T cell receptor beta chain was recorded in a study of cytomegalovirus exposure and HLA in healthy donors. Study conclusions and caveats: Based on reports, TCR beta sequences accurately predicted HLA-A and HLA-B alleles for most subjects.

The study ran its PCR with 60 Vbeta and 13 Jbeta primers. Only in-frame clones appear in the TCRdb table, and some are missing; sequencing was by immunoSEQ multiplex PCR. Among hundreds of thousands of clones listed, 77% were seen once. In the case of this clone: What it binds is unknown.

This CDR3 contains 13 residues. Germline-derived CDR1 and CDR2 are SGDLS and YYNGEE. Trimming cost V 3 bases and J 4 bases, with 8 bases left between them. The sequenced sample consisted of PBMCs. The chain has TRBV9 and TRBJ1-5, with D possibly matching TRBD1 (6 bases). This clonotype was obtained from a woman aged 55-75 years in good health and CMV-seropositive. This CDR3 reads CASSAQGNQPQHF. For the CDR3, the DNA is TGTGCCAGCAGCGCTCAGGGGAATCAGCCCCAGCATTTT. The whole variable domain, remainder taken from reference TRBV9 and TRBJ1-5, is DSGVTQTPKHLITATGQRVTLRCSPRSGDLSVYWYQQSLDQGLQFLIQYYNGEERAKGNILERFSAQQFPDLHSELNLSSLELGDSALYFCASSAQGNQPQHFGDGTRLSIL.